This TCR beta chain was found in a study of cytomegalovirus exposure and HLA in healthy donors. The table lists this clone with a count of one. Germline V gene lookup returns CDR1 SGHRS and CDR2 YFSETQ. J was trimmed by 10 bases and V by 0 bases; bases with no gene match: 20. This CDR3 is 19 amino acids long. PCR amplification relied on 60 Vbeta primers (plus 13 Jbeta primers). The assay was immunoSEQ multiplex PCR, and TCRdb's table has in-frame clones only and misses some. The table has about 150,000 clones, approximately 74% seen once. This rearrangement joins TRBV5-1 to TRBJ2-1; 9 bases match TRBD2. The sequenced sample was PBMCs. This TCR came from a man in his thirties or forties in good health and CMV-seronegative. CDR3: CASSLVWRGGNPGAGEQFF. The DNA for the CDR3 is TGCGCCAGCAGCTTGGTATGGCGGGGGGGAAATCCAGGGGCCGGAGAGCAGTTCTTC.